Reported below is one T cell receptor beta chain. Its antigen is not identified. The sample comes from a study of cytomegalovirus exposure and HLA in healthy donors. Study-level findings and limits: No immune exposure information besides CMV serostatus was available.

The PCR contained 60 Vbeta and 13 Jbeta primers. Clones were sequenced by immunoSEQ multiplex PCR, and TCRdb holds only the in-frame ones, with some missing. The data contain roughly 120,000 clones, 65% to 75% of them seen just once; the ten biggest clones take up approximately 7%. Germline V gene data show CDR1 as KGHSH and CDR2 as LQKENI. This CDR3 spans 13 amino acids. The J segment lost 7 bases and the V segment lost 2 bases, leaving 1 base of the junction unmatched. The receptor comes from a man aged 40-55 years in good health and CMV-seropositive. The sample consisted of PBMCs. The chain couples TRBV18 to TRBJ1-5; 8 bases match TRBD1. As DNA, the CDR3 is TGTGCCAGCTCACCAGGGACAGGCCAGCCCCAGCATTTT. Translation gives CASSPGTGQPQHF.